This TCR beta chain was captured by sequencing in a study of blood T cell repertoires in COVID-19. Assay: immunoSEQ multiplex PCR; the TCRdb copy retains only in-frame clones and omits some. This table holds 250,000 or so clones, around four fifths found once. V was cut by 0 bases and J by 3 bases, with 11 bases left in between. The length of the CDR3 is 15 residues. The germline V gene has CDR1 SGHRS and CDR2 YFSETQ. The specimen was peripheral blood. The TCR originated in a woman older than 75 with acute or convalescent COVID-19. The chain couples TRBV5-1 to TRBJ2-3; D might be TRBD2 (5 bases). The CDR3 loop is CASSLAGLGTDTQYF. The CDR3 nucleotides read TGCGCCAGCAGCTTGGCGGGGTTGGGGACAGATACGCAGTATTTT. Using reference TRBV5-1 and TRBJ2-3 for the parts outside the CDR3, the full variable domain is KAGVTQTPRYLIKTRGQQVTLSCSPISGHRSVSWYQQTPGQGLQFLFEYFSETQRNKGNFPGRFSGRQFSNSRSEMNVSTLELGDSALYLCASSLAGLGTDTQYFGPGTRLTVL.